This TCR beta chain emerged from a study of blood T cell repertoires in COVID-19. About the study: The samples span acute and convalescent COVID-19 from the United States, Italy and Spain. T cells, B-cell-depleted T cells, or PBMCs supplied cDNA or gDNA.

Germline V lookup: CDR1 SNHLY, CDR2 FYNNEI. Trimming removed 6 bases at V and 3 bases at J, with 11 bases between. This CDR3 is 13 amino acids long. The authors' processing: Reference gene primers were amplified, and this amplification served to estimate nucleated cell counts. Produced via immunoSEQ multiplex PCR; TCRdb's table is partial and in-frame only. That table gives V, J and clone size, and the DNA gave D and trimming. Seen here are 40,000 or so clones, around four fifths observed once, and the top ten hold roughly 5%. The material sequenced was peripheral blood. J is TRBJ1-1 and V is TRBV2; D is undetermined. The clonotype was recovered from a man between 45 and 60 years old with active COVID-19. The CDR3 sequence is CASSYLIDTEAFF. In nucleotides, the CDR3 is TGTGCCAGCAGCTACCTTATCGACACTGAAGCTTTCTTT.